This T cell receptor (beta chain) was obtained from a study of T cell repertoires in cytomegalovirus infection (dated by TCRdb to between 2018 and 2020). A note on the overall study: Peptide stimulations targeted recently identified HLA-C-restricted CMV epitopes, whose presentation resists viral immunomodulation, together with well-studied HLA-B-restricted epitopes. Because public TCR beta signatures pointed to carriage of CMV infection together with the matching HLA type, the HLA type of each donor mattered for the analysis.

Instrument used: Illumina HiSeq 1500. TCRdb ran its own pipeline on the public reads, namely fastp trimming at Q25 and MiXCR clone calling, and kept in-frame beta chains. Identical CDR3 proteins give one entry, which carries the most common genes and DNA. The sample includes more than 55,000 distinct CDR3 sequences, with 20% to 25% observed a single time. Roughly two thirds of the sample is in the top ten clones. Notes on this clonotype: What this receptor recognizes is not known. There are no base qualities to consult, and no much larger clone falls within one base.

This sample's treatment or condition label indicates: in vitro stimulation with specific CMV peptide epitopes to enrich CMV-specific T cells. At the junction V is shortened by 4 bases and J by 6 bases, with 15 bases in between. Spanning cysteine to phenylalanine, the CDR3 consists of 15 amino acids. Kept here is only the CDR3 DNA, which spans 45 bases and is read in frame from base 1. Study-wide findings and limitations: The ex vivo response was dominated by HLA-C-restricted CMV-specific TCR beta clonotypes, and the single most frequent clonotype in two of eight donors was supplied by these HLA-C-restricted clonotypes. In both this cohort and an independent roughly 400-donor cohort, the cumulative frequency of public TCR beta family members distinguished carriers of CMV infection plus the relevant HLA type.

The sample in question was CD8+ T cells from cultured PBMCs, obtained from culture after CMV antigen stimulation. This sequence originates from a human donor in good health (CMV status not recorded). Some clones in this sample may be carry-over from other donors' samples. The chain joins TRBV23-1 to TRBJ1-4; the D gene cannot be named for sure. TRBV23-1 is an ORF; its function is uncertain. This receptor has the CDR3 CASSRERLNDEKLFF. The DNA sequence is as follows: TGCGCCAGCAGTCGGGAAAGACTGAACGATGAAAAACTGTTTTTT.